The clone carrying this T cell receptor (beta chain) was counted only a few times. Its antigen is not known. There were only healthy Caucasians among the donors. This CDR3 is built from 13 residues. The V gene's germline CDR1 is SGHRS and CDR2 YFSETQ. Trimming cost V 6 bases and J 1 base, with 11 bases left between them. With template switching, a universal primer site was added, and the cDNA carried unique molecular identifiers. From the 5' RACE reads, TCRdb called clonotypes with MiXCR, one entry per CDR3 protein. The repertoire holds approximately 680,000 distinct CDR3 sequences, with 7.1% as singletons. The sample comes from a study of identical twins. Study-wide results and caveats: Invariant MAIT and iNKT cells could partly confound zero-insertion analyses.

These sequences were also reported in another study, on yellow fever vaccine responses in identical twins. That work states: Reportedly, twins showed a vaccine T cell response that looked partly convergent and partly personalized.

Sequencing was performed on PBMCs. The TCR comes from a woman aged 18-29 years in good health. This chain joins TRBV5-1 and TRBJ2-7; D is perhaps TRBD2 (6 bases). The DNA of the CDR3 is TGCGCCAGCACGACGGGAGTTTCCTACGAGCAGTACGTC. This encodes CASTTGVSYEQYV.